This passage covers 27 T cell receptor beta chains from one sample sequenced in a study of STAT5B mutations in CD4+ large granular lymphocyte leukemia. Libraries were prepared by immunoSEQ multiplex PCR; TCRdb keeps only in-frame clonotypes and omits some of them. This sample has about 28,000 clones, with under 85% found just once. Specimen: CD4+ T cells from blood buffy coats. Source of these receptors: a human donor in good health.

This CDR3 is CASSRGRDQPQHF. CDR3 bases: TGTGCCAGCAGCCGGGGGAGGGATCAGCCCCAGCATTTT. The chain carries TRBV6-1 and TRBJ1-5; possibly TRBD1 for D (5 bases). The CDR3 sequence is 13 residues long. Deletions cut 6 bases from V and 5 bases from J, with 11 bases between. CDR1 and CDR2 from the germline V gene are MNHNS and SASEGT.

This clone came up a few times. The chain recombines TRBV10-3 with TRBJ1-5; D unclear. CDR1 and CDR2 (germline): ENHRY, SYGVKD. V was trimmed by 2 bases and J by 5 bases, leaving 10 bases between them. The CDR3 covers 14 residues. The CDR3 here is CAISEGLWDQPQHF. CDR3 DNA sequence: TGTGCCATCAGTGAGGGGCTTTGGGATCAGCCCCAGCATTTT.

This clone has a handful of counts. The chain links TRBV9 to TRBJ1-3; D unresolved. This CDR3 has 12 amino acids. CDR1 and CDR2 from the germline V gene are SGDLS and YYNGEE. The V end lost 3 bases, the J end lost 3 bases, and 4 bases lay between the germline ends. The CDR3 DNA is TGTGCCAGCAGCGAAGGTGGAAACACCATATATTTT. Translated: CASSEGGNTIYF.

This chain joins TRBV4-1 and TRBJ2-5; D may be TRBD1 (5 bases). V lost 3 bases and J lost 1, with 12 bases in between. Germline values: CDR1 MGHRA, CDR2 YSYEKL. The CDR3 loop spans 15 amino acids. CDR3 amino acids: CASSHIGQRQETQYF. In DNA form, the CDR3 reads TGCGCCAGCAGCCATATAGGACAACGCCAAGAGACCCAGTACTTC.

V gene TRBV4-3 combines with J gene TRBJ2-2, with TRBD1 identical over 7 bases. The CDR3 is 15 residues long. V was clipped by 1 base and J by 5 bases; unmatched bases: 4. Germline V CDR1 and CDR2: LGHNA, YSLEER. The DNA for the CDR3 is TGCGCCAGCAGCCAAGTAGGGACAGCGACCGGGGAGCTGTTTTTT. This encodes CASSQVGTATGELFF.

In nucleotides, the CDR3 is TGTGCCAGCAGCTTTTCGAGACTAGCGGACACAGATACGCAGTATTTT. Encoded protein: CASSFSRLADTDTQYF. The chain joins TRBV5-6 to TRBJ2-3, with TRBD2 matching 9 bases. Losses at the gene ends were 2 bases for V and 2 bases for J; bases not matched to a gene: 6. The CDR3 contains 16 residues. Germline loops: CDR1 SGHDT, CDR2 YYEEEE.

In this sample, this clone turned up once. DNA for the CDR3: TGTGCTAGTGGTTTGCCAGCGGGGGTTGGAGATACGCAGTATTTT. The encoded protein is CASGLPAGVGDTQYF. V and J are TRBV12-5 and TRBJ2-3; 8 nucleotides line up with TRBD2. The junction had 6 bases not matched to a gene; V was cut back by 2 bases and J by 5 bases. The CDR3 runs to 15 residues. CDR1 is LGHNT and CDR2 is FRNRAP in the germline V gene.

The chain links TRBV7-2 to TRBJ2-3; 10 nucleotides match TRBD2. Trimming at V came to 3 bases and at J to 6 bases, leaving 9 bases not matched to a gene. The CDR3 extends over 16 amino acids. The germline V gene has CDR1 SGHTA and CDR2 FQGNSA. CDR3 nucleotides: TGTGCCAGCAGCTTTGGGGTAGCGGGGGGTTGGGATACGCAGTATTTT. Protein sequence: CASSFGVAGGWDTQYF.

J is TRBJ1-4 and V is TRBV6-5; 8 bases fit TRBD1. The CDR3 is 15 amino acids. Germline trimming cut 9 bases from V and 0 bases from J; bases unmatched to any gene: 6. From germline, CDR1 is MNHEY and CDR2 SVGAGI. In nucleotides, the CDR3 is TGTGCCAGTCGACAGGGGATTACAACTAATGAAAAACTGTTTTTT. Translating gives CASRQGITTNEKLFF.

V and J are TRBV19 and TRBJ1-3; possible D gene TRBD1, 5 bases. Germline-derived CDR1 and CDR2 are LNHDA and SQIVND (reference sequence). CDR3 size: 14 residues. Deletions cut 7 bases from V and 2 bases from J, with 12 bases between. CDR3 sequence: CASTPGLAGNTIYF. CDR3 DNA sequence: TGTGCCAGTACCCCGGGGCTTGCTGGAAACACCATATATTTT.

The sample holds a few counts of this clone. The chain uses TRBV7-8 and TRBJ1-1; D is unclear. Germline V gene lookup returns CDR1 SGHVS and CDR2 FQNEAQ. CDR3 length: 13 residues. Trimming pared 0 bases from V and 6 bases from J, leaving 8 bases between. The CDR3 region is CASSLAGSPEAFF. The DNA for the CDR3 is TGTGCCAGCAGCTTAGCGGGATCCCCTGAAGCTTTCTTT.

The CDR3 region is CASSLGTETDTQYF. In nucleotides, the CDR3 is TGTGCCAGCAGCCTTGGGACAGAGACAGATACGCAGTATTTT. This chain links TRBV7-7 with TRBJ2-3; 7 bases fit TRBD1. V dropped 5 bases and J dropped 3; count of bases not matched to a gene: 5. The CDR3 sequence is 14 residues long. Per germline, CDR1 SSHAT and CDR2 FNYEAQ (reference sequence).

This chain connects TRBV15 to TRBJ2-5; no reliable D call. Germline V CDR1 and CDR2: LNHNV, YYDKDF (reference sequence). V lost 0 bases, J lost 0 bases, and 14 bases lay in between. This CDR3 region has 17 residues. In DNA, the CDR3 is TGTGCCACCAGCAGAGATCCCGGCTCCTGGTACCAAGAGACCCAGTACTTC. This sequence encodes CATSRDPGSWYQETQYF.

This rearrangement joins TRBV7-2 to TRBJ2-7, with D maybe TRBD2 (7 bases). The CDR3 is made up of 14 amino acids. Trimming shortened V by 3 bases and J by 3 bases, and 12 bases separated the two germline ends. The germline gives CDR1 SGHTA, CDR2 FQGNSA. For the CDR3, the DNA is TGTGCCAGCAGCTTGAGCGGGACAAACTACGAGCAGTACTTC. Amino acid sequence: CASSLSGTNYEQYF.

The genes are TRBV5-1 and TRBJ2-3; 16 nucleotides match TRBD2. The V gene's germline CDR1 is SGHRS and CDR2 YFSETQ. Trimming at V came to 4 bases and at J to 0 bases, leaving 5 bases not matched to a gene. The CDR3 is made up of 18 amino acids. Here the CDR3 reads CASSTGLAGGVSTDTQYF. In nucleotides, the CDR3 is TGCGCCAGCAGCACGGGACTAGCGGGGGGGGTTAGCACAGATACGCAGTATTTT.

The rearrangement joins TRBV15 to TRBJ2-3, with TRBD2 identical over 11 bases. This CDR3 is 19 amino acids long. The germline gives CDR1 LNHNV, CDR2 YYDKDF (reference sequence). The V segment lost 3 bases and the J segment 2 bases; nucleotides outside the gene matches: 13. The CDR3 DNA reads as TGTGCCACCAGCAGTTCCCCCCTAGCGGGGGGCCTCTCCACAGATACGCAGTATTTT. This gives the protein CATSSSPLAGGLSTDTQYF.

V and J are TRBV7-9 and TRBJ1-2; 7 bases map to TRBD1. There are 15 residues in the CDR3. V dropped 2 bases and J dropped 4; count of bases not matched to a gene: 7. The germline gives CDR1 SEHNR, CDR2 FQNEAQ (reference sequence). This chain's CDR3 is CASSLSTGRGYGYTF. The CDR3 bases are TGTGCCAGCAGCTTATCGACAGGGCGAGGCTATGGCTACACCTTC.

The CDR3 DNA is TGTGCCAGCAGCCGGGGCGCCCTCGGGGAGACCCAGTACTTC. Translation gives CASSRGALGETQYF. This chain connects TRBV2 to TRBJ2-5; either TRBD1 or TRBD2 may supply D (5 bases each). V was pared by 6 bases and J by 5 bases, with 16 bases between. CDR1 is SNHLY and CDR2 is FYNNEI in the germline V gene. The CDR3 is made up of 14 amino acids.

The genes are TRBV5-8 and TRBJ1-5, with D possibly matching TRBD1 (5 bases). The CDR3 has 14 amino acids. CDR1 and CDR2 (germline): SGHTS, YDEGEE. V lost 0 bases, J lost 4 bases, and 8 bases lay in between. CDR3 amino acids: CASSLGDGNQPQHF. In DNA form, the CDR3 reads TGTGCCAGCAGCTTGGGGGACGGTAATCAGCCCCAGCATTTT.

V usage is TRBV7-7 and J usage is TRBJ2-1; 7 positions agree with TRBD2. Looked up from germline, CDR1 is SSHAT and CDR2 is FNYEAQ (reference sequence). Trimming cost V 1 base and J 8 bases; bases outside gene matches: 11. The CDR3 is made up of 16 amino acids. DNA for the CDR3: TGTGCCAGCAGCTTAGGCGGCGGGGGTTATGTCGATGAGCAGTTCTTC. Protein: CASSLGGGGYVDEQFF.

V is TRBV19 and J is TRBJ1-5; TRBD1 is a possible D gene (5 bases). CDR1 and CDR2 (germline): LNHDA, SQIVND (reference sequence). The CDR3 runs 14 residues. Trimming removed 4 bases from V and 1 base from J, with 8 bases in between. CDR3 DNA sequence: TGTGCCAGTAGTAGGGGCTTCAGCAATCAGCCCCAGCATTTT. Its protein is CASSRGFSNQPQHF.

The rearrangement uses TRBV5-1 and TRBJ2-7; 7 positions match TRBD1. V was pared by 7 bases and J by 4 bases, with 14 bases of the junction left unmatched. This CDR3 is 15 amino acids long. Per the germline V gene, CDR1 is SGHRS and CDR2 is YFSETQ. Here the CDR3 reads CASGKTGPTLYEQYV. The CDR3 DNA sequence: TGCGCCAGCGGAAAGACAGGGCCCACGTTGTACGAGCAGTACGTC.

In its sample, this clone was seen a few times. This rearrangement joins TRBV7-2 to TRBJ1-1; D is unclear. In germline, CDR1 is SGHTA, CDR2 FQGNSA. V dropped 5 bases and J dropped 11 bases, with 18 bases sitting between them. CDR3 length equals 13 residues. In DNA, the CDR3 is TGTGCCAGCAGCGCTAACCCGACCCAGACGGCTTTCTTT. Translating it yields CASSANPTQTAFF.

V usage is TRBV9 and J usage is TRBJ2-2; weak D call: TRBD1 (5 bases). The germline V gene encodes CDR1 SGDLS and CDR2 YYNGEE. This CDR3 has 14 amino acids. Deletions cut 3 bases from V and 5 bases from J, with 11 bases between. The CDR3 is CASSASGLTGELFF. The CDR3 region has the DNA TGTGCCAGCAGCGCGTCAGGGTTAACCGGGGAGCTGTTTTTT. The complete variable domain, with remaining parts taken from reference TRBV9 and TRBJ2-2, reads DSGVTQTPKHLITATGQRVTLRCSPRSGDLSVYWYQQSLDQGLQFLIQYYNGEERAKGNILERFSAQQFPDLHSELNLSSLELGDSALYFCASSASGLTGELFFGEGSRLTVL.

This clone has only a few counts. The chain recombines TRBV4-3 with TRBJ1-1; no reliable D call. The CDR3 consists of 15 residues. V was pared by 1 base and J by 3 bases, with 12 bases between. The germline V gene has CDR1 LGHNA and CDR2 YSLEER. As DNA, the CDR3 is TGCGCCAGCAGCCAAGGGCCGTCGGGGTACACTGAAGCTTTCTTT. Translated, it gives CASSQGPSGYTEAFF.

The rearrangement links TRBV19 to TRBJ1-5; TRBD1 matches at 8 bases. The germline CDR1 and CDR2 sequences are LNHDA and SQIVND (reference sequence). The CDR3 sequence is 18 residues long. V shed 5 bases, J shed 2 bases, and the junction held 14 bases outside the gene matches. CDR3 amino acids: CASSGQGAFGRGNQPQHF. The DNA for the CDR3 is TGTGCCAGTAGTGGTCAGGGGGCGTTTGGGAGAGGCAATCAGCCCCAGCATTTT.

This clone was seen only once. The chain has TRBV6-5 and TRBJ2-2, with D hard to call. This CDR3 has 13 residues. Germline V lookup: CDR1 MNHEY, CDR2 SVGAGI. V shed 6 bases and J shed 1 base, with 6 bases lying between them. CDR3: CASSGQNTGELFF. CDR3 sequence (DNA): TGTGCCAGCAGCGGGCAGAACACCGGGGAGCTGTTTTTT.